One sample yielded the 10 T cell receptor beta chains listed below, sequenced in a study of T cell responses to AZD1222 COVID-19 vaccine. Measured with immunoSEQ multiplex PCR; TCRdb has only the in-frame clones, and not every one. The sample includes around 150,000 clones, over 80% of them seen just once. Here the sequenced sample was peripheral blood, taken 28 days after the second AZD1222 dose. These TCRs come from an adult who received the AZD1222 COVID-19 vaccine.

There are a few counts of this clone. This sequence joins TRBV9 and TRBJ1-4, with D perhaps TRBD1 (5 bases). CDR3 length: 15 amino acids. The germline V and J ends were trimmed by 5 bases and 8 bases, with 19 bases remaining between them. CDR1 and CDR2 (germline): SGDLS, YYNGEE. The CDR3 spells CASSPPGTHGEKLFF. CDR3 coding DNA: TGTGCCAGCAGTCCCCCCGGGACCCACGGCGAAAAACTGTTTTTT.

The rearrangement joins TRBV28 to TRBJ2-1; TRBD2 is a possible D gene (5 bases). The CDR3 is made up of 15 amino acids. Germline CDR1 and CDR2: MDHEN and SYDVKM. Trimming pared 6 bases from V and 4 bases from J, leaving 16 bases between. CDR3 loop: CASRESGVGYNEQFF. In nucleotides, the CDR3 is TGTGCCAGCAGGGAGTCCGGGGTGGGGTACAATGAGCAGTTCTTC.

The chain joins TRBV14 to TRBJ2-1, with a weak D call TRBD2 (6 bases). Trimming took 2 bases from V and 5 from J, leaving 16 bases between them. Germline CDR1 is SGHDN and CDR2 is FVKESK. This CDR3 comprises 16 residues. CDR3 in amino acids: CASSQLDGGANNEQFF. Written as DNA, the CDR3 is TGTGCCAGCAGCCAACTTGACGGGGGAGCCAACAATGAGCAGTTCTTC.

The CDR3 is CASSWAGGYNQPQHF. The CDR3 DNA is TGTGCCAGCAGTTGGGCAGGGGGCTACAATCAGCCCCAGCATTTT. The genes are TRBV6-2 or TRBV6-3 and TRBJ1-5, with 8 bases aligning to TRBD1. Germline CDR1 reads MNHEY; CDR2 reads SVGEGT. CDR3 length: 15 residues. Trimming at V came to 4 bases and at J to 3 bases, leaving 5 bases not matched to a gene.

The V gene is TRBV19, the J gene TRBJ2-3, with D unclear. Germline V lookup: CDR1 LNHDA, CDR2 SQIVND (reference sequence). V lost 6 bases, J lost 6 bases, and 16 bases lay in between. The CDR3 runs to 14 residues. As DNA, the CDR3 is TGTGCCAGTAGGGCGTGGAACTCGCACGATACGCAGTATTTT. This encodes CASRAWNSHDTQYF.

The CDR3, as DNA: TGTGCCAGCAGCTTACCCCCCCGAACCGTTCTTAACACCATATATTTT. Amino acid sequence: CASSLPPRTVLNTIYF. The rearrangement links TRBV7-8 to TRBJ1-3; no clear D gene. The germline CDR1 and CDR2 sequences are SGHVS and FQNEAQ. The V end was cut by 2 bases, the J end by 7 bases, with 18 bases between. The CDR3 is 16 residues long.

V is TRBV19 and J is TRBJ2-1; D possibly corresponds to TRBD2 (5 bases). CDR1 and CDR2 (germline): LNHDA, SQIVND (reference sequence). This CDR3 is 18 amino acids long. Trimming left V 7 bases short and J 6 bases short, with 28 bases between. The CDR3 nucleotides read TGTGCCAGTACCCCACTTACGGGCAGATTAGGAGGAACCAATGAGCAGTTCTTC. It is translated as CASTPLTGRLGGTNEQFF.

This clone was recorded only once. V usage is TRBV6-1 and J usage is TRBJ1-2; possible D gene TRBD1, 6 bases. Germline values: CDR1 MNHNS, CDR2 SASEGT. The V end lost 1 base, the J end lost 5 bases, and 14 bases lay between the germline ends. The CDR3 loop spans 15 amino acids. The CDR3 sequence is CASSEVIWTAYGYTF. The CDR3 DNA reads TGTGCCAGCAGTGAAGTGATCTGGACAGCATATGGCTACACCTTC.

The chain joins TRBV30 to TRBJ1-5; maybe TRBD1 (5 bases). CDR3 length equals 13 residues. The germline V gene encodes CDR1 GTSNPN and CDR2 SVGIG (reference sequence). The germline V and J ends were trimmed by 1 base and 4 bases, with 8 bases remaining between them. The CDR3 sequence is CAWSAGQNQPQHF. Written as DNA, the CDR3 is TGTGCCTGGAGTGCCGGACAAAATCAGCCCCAGCATTTT.

The CDR3 coding sequence is TGTGCCAGCAGTCCCCGGGGTCCTCTAGGGATGAACACTGAAGCTTTCTTT. Its protein is CASSPRGPLGMNTEAFF. This chain uses TRBV6-6 with TRBJ1-1, with D unclear. Germline-derived CDR1 and CDR2 are MNHNY and SVGAGI (reference sequence). CDR3 length: 17 residues. V was clipped by 5 bases and J by 0 bases, with 19 bases between them.